This record looks at one T cell receptor (beta chain) sequence and its context. This clonotype was observed at least ten times. Its binding antigen is unknown. No base qualities exist here, and no much larger clone lies one base off it. This record comes from a study of T-cell reconstitution after alpha-beta-depleted transplantation in children (dated by TCRdb to 2016 to 2017). Some background on the complete study: The study quantitatively tracked T-cell immune reconstitution after TCRalphabeta/CD19-depleted allogeneic hematopoietic cell transplantation in children using TCR repertoire profiling. Overall results and qualifications from the work: Apparently early alphabetaT-cell count recovery about two months after transplant reportedly relied on only several hundred rapidly expanded clones derived from non-depleted graft cells. The high TCRbeta diversity at day 60 in some patients was ascribed to recipient T cells and intrathymic progenitors that had survived conditioning. Over the following months the frequencies of hyperexpanded clones went down, and after one year T-cell counts and TCRbeta diversity were mostly credited to newly produced T cells.

Including the terminal cysteine and phenylalanine, the CDR3 comprises 12 residues. The CDR3 DNA has 36 bases and is translated from base 1. The V end loses 6 bases and the J end loses 1 base, and a stretch of 9 bases separates them. Reading the germline V gene gives CDR1 SQVTM and CDR2 ANQGSEA. Library preparation was by PCR. The sample was run on an Illumina HiSeq 2500. TCR library preparation used molecular barcoding, with unique molecular identifiers applied to normalize quantification of the TCRbeta repertoire. TCRdb applied fastp at Q25 and MiXCR to the public reads, then kept only in-frame beta chains. Each record represents a unique CDR3 protein, reported with the most common genes and DNA among its rows. This sample holds over 200,000 distinct CDR3 sequences; around 9.9% were observed only once. Of the sample, about 30% is held by the ten largest clones. Reading the label with the study, this specimen's treatment or condition is: allogeneic hematopoietic cell transplantation with graft depleted of TCRalphabeta T cells and CD19 B cells. The transplant recipients were children given TCRalphabeta/CD19-depleted allogeneic hematopoietic cell grafts.

Material: PBMCs, obtained before TCRalphabeta/CD19-depleted stem cell transplant. The V gene is TRBV29-1 and the J gene is TRBJ1-1; a confident D gene designation cannot be given. The TCR was taken from a child younger than two with acute myeloid leukemia, due to receive a stem cell transplant. Here is the DNA: TGCAGCGTAACGCCACCGAACACTGAAGCTTTCTTT. This codes for CSVTPPNTEAFF.